The entry below describes one T cell receptor beta chain. Its antigen is as yet unknown. The CDR3 spans 14 residues. The junction had 2 bases not matched to a gene; V was cut back by 3 bases and J by 4 bases. The germline V gene has CDR1 MGHDK and CDR2 SYGVNS. The record originates from a study of T cell responses to AZD1222 COVID-19 vaccine. Findings of the study overall: Two doses of AZD1222 preceded a rise in Spike-specific TCR breadth and depth. Nearly half of spike-specific TCRs reportedly go after variant regions that carry no mutations. After the peak T cell response, and only then, were repertoires sampled.

Here immunoSEQ multiplex PCR was the method, and the copy in TCRdb shows in-frame clones only, minus some. Among roughly 150,000 clones, approximately 90% were seen once, and the ten largest hold over 1.3%. The chain uses TRBV25-1 and TRBJ1-2, with 10 bases lining up with TRBD1. The receptor's source is an adult in good health. Sequencing used peripheral blood, obtained on day 0 of AZD1222 vaccination. CDR3 loop: CASSEGQGRYGYTF. CDR3 sequence (DNA): TGTGCCAGCAGTGAGGGACAGGGGCGCTATGGCTACACCTTC.